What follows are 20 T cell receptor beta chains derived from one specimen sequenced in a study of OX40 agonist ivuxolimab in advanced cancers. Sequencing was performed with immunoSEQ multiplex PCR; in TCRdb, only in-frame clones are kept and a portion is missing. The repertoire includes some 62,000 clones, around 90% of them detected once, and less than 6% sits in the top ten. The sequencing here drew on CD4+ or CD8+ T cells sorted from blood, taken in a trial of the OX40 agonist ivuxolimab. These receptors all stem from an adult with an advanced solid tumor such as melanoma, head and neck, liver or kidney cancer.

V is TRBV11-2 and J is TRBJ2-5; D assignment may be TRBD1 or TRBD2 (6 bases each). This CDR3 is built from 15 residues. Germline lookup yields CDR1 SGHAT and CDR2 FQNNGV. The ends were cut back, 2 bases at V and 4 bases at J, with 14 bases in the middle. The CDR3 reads CASSLSGQGRETQYF. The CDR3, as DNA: TGTGCCAGCAGCTTAAGCGGGCAGGGGAGAGAGACCCAGTACTTC. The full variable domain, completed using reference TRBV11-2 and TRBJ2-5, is EAGVAQSPRYKIIEKRQSVAFWCNPISGHATLYWYQQILGQGPKLLIQFQNNGVVDDSQLPKDRFSAERLKGVDSTLKIQPAKLEDSAVYLCASSLSGQGRETQYFGPGTRLLVL.

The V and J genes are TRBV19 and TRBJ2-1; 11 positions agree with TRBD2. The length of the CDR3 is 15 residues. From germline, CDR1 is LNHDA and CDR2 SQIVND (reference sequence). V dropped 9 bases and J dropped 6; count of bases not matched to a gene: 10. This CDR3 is CASQVLAGGPNEQFF. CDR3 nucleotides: TGTGCCAGCCAAGTCTTAGCGGGAGGGCCCAATGAGCAGTTCTTC.

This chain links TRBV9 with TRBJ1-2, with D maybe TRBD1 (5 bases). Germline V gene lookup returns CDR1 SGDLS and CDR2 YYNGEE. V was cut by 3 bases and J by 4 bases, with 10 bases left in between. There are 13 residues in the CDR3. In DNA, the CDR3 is TGTGCCAGCAGCGCAACCGGGGCCTATGGCTACACCTTC. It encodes CASSATGAYGYTF.

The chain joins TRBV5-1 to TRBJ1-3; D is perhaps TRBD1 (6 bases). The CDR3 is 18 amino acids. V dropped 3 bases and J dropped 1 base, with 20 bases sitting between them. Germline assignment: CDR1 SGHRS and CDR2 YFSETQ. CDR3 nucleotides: TGCGCCAGCAGCTGGGGGGCCGCGCAGTCTAATTCTGGAAACACCATATATTTT. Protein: CASSWGAAQSNSGNTIYF.

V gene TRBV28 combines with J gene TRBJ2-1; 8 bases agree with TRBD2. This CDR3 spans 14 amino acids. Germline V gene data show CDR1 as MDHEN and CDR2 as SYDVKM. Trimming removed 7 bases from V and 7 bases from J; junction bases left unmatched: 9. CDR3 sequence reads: CASKTGGPSNEQFF. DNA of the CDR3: TGTGCCAGCAAGACGGGAGGGCCCTCGAATGAGCAGTTCTTC.

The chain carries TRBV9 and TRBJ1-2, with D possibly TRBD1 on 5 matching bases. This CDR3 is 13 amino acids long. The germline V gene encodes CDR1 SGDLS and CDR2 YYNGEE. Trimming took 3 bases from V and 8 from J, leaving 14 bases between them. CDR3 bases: TGTGCCAGCAGCGCTGGTGGGGGTGGCGGCTACACCTTC. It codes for CASSAGGGGGYTF.

CDR3 loop: CASSPREVQSTDTQYF. The CDR3 DNA reads TGTGCCAGCAGCCCCAGGGAGGTCCAGAGCACAGATACGCAGTATTTT. The chain carries TRBV9 and TRBJ2-3; a weak D match, TRBD2 (6 bases). The CDR3 length is 16 residues. Trimming pared 4 bases from V and 0 bases from J, leaving 15 bases between. The germline CDR1 and CDR2 sequences are SGDLS and YYNGEE.

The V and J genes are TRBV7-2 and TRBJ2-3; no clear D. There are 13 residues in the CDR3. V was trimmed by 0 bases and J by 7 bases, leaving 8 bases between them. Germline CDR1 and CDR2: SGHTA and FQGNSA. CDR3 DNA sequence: TGTGCCAGCAGCTTAGCGCTCTCGAATACGCAGTATTTT. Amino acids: CASSLALSNTQYF.

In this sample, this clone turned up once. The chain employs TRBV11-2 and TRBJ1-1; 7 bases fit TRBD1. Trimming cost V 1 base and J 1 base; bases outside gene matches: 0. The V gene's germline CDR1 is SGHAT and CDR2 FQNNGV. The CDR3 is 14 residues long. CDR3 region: CASSLGQGNTEAFF. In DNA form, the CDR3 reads TGTGCCAGCAGCTTAGGACAGGGGAACACTGAAGCTTTCTTT.

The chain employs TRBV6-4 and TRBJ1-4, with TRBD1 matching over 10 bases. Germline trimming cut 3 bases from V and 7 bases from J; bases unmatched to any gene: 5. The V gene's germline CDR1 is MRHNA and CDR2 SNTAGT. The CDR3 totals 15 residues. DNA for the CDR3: TGTGCCAGCAGTGAGAGGACAGGGGGTACTGAAAAACTGTTTTTT. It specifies CASSERTGGTEKLFF.

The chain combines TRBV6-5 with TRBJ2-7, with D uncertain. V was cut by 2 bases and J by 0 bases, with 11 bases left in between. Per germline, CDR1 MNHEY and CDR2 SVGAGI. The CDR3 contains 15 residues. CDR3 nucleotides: TGTGCCAGCAGTTACCGACCGACGAGCTCCTACGAGCAGTACTTC. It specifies CASSYRPTSSYEQYF.

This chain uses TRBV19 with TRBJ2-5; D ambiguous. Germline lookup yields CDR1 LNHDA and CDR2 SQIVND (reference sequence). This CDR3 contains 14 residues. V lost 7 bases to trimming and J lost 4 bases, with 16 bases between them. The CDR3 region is CASKPGPGVETQYF. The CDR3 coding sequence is TGTGCCAGTAAACCGGGCCCTGGGGTAGAGACCCAGTACTTC.

CDR3 sequence (DNA): TGTGCCACCAGCAGAGGGGGGGGCGGAAGGAACACAGATACGCAGTATTTT. The encoded protein is CATSRGGGGRNTDTQYF. The chain carries TRBV15 and TRBJ2-3; D is possibly TRBD2 (7 bases). The V and J ends lost 1 base and 2 bases respectively, with 16 bases between them. This CDR3 contains 17 residues. Germline assignment: CDR1 LNHNV and CDR2 YYDKDF (reference sequence). Complete variable domain (other parts from reference TRBV15 and TRBJ2-3): DAMVIQNPRYQVTQFGKPVTLSCSQTLNHNVMYWYQQKSSQAPKLLFHYYDKDFNNEADTPDNFQSRRPNTSFCFLDIRSPGLGDTAMYLCATSRGGGGRNTDTQYFGPGTRLTVL.

The CDR3 DNA is TGTGCCAGCAGCCGCGTACAGGGGTTGAACACTGAAGCTTTCTTT. Amino acids: CASSRVQGLNTEAFF. The chain carries TRBV11-2 and TRBJ1-1, with TRBD1 identical over 7 bases. CDR1 SGHAT and CDR2 FQNNGV come from the germline V gene. J gave up 0 bases and V 5 bases, and 6 bases lay outside the gene matches. This CDR3 has 15 residues.

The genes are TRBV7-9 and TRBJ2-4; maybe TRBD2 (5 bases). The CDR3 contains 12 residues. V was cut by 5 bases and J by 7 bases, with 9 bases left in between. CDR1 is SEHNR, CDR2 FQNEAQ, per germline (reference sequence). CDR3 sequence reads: CASSQGLNIQYF. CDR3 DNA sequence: TGTGCCAGCAGCCAAGGACTGAACATTCAGTACTTC.

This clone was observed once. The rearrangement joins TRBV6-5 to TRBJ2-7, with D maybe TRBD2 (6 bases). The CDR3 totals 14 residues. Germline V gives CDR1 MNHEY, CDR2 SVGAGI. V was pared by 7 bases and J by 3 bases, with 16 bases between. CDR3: CASTEAQRVYEQYF. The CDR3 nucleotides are TGTGCCAGCACCGAAGCCCAGCGGGTCTACGAGCAGTACTTC.

The CDR3 sequence is CASSLRGNEQFF. The CDR3 DNA follows: TGTGCCAGCAGCTTAAGGGGAAATGAGCAGTTCTTC. The V call is TRBV7-9, the J call TRBJ2-1; maybe TRBD1 (5 bases). The V and J ends lost 2 bases and 7 bases respectively, with 6 bases between them. CDR3 length equals 12 residues. Germline CDR1 SEHNR, CDR2 FQNEAQ (reference sequence).

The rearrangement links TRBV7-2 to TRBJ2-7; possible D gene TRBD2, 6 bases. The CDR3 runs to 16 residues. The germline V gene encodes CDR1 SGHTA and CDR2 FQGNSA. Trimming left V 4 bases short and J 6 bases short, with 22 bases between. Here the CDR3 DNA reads TGTGCCAGCAGCTATATGGGGTGGCGGGATCCTTTCGAGCAGTACTTC. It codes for CASSYMGWRDPFEQYF. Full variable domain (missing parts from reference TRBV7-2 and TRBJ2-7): GAGVSQSPSNKVTEKGKDVELRCDPISGHTALYWYRQSLGQGLEFLIYFQGNSAPDKSGLPSDRFSAERTGGSVSTLTIQRTQQEDSAVYLCASSYMGWRDPFEQYFGPGTRLTVT.

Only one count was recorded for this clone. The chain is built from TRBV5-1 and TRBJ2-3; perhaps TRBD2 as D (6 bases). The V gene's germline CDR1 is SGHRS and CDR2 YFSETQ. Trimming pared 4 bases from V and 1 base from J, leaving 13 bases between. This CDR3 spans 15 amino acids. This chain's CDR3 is CASSPSASGTDTQYF. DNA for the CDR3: TGCGCCAGCAGCCCGAGCGCTAGCGGCACAGATACGCAGTATTTT.

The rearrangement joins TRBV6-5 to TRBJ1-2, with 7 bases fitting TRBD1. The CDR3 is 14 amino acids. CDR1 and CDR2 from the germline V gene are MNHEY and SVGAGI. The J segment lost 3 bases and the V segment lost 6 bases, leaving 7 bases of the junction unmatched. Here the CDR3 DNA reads TGTGCCAGCAGGATTGGAGGGGGCGACTATGGCTACACCTTC. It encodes CASRIGGGDYGYTF.